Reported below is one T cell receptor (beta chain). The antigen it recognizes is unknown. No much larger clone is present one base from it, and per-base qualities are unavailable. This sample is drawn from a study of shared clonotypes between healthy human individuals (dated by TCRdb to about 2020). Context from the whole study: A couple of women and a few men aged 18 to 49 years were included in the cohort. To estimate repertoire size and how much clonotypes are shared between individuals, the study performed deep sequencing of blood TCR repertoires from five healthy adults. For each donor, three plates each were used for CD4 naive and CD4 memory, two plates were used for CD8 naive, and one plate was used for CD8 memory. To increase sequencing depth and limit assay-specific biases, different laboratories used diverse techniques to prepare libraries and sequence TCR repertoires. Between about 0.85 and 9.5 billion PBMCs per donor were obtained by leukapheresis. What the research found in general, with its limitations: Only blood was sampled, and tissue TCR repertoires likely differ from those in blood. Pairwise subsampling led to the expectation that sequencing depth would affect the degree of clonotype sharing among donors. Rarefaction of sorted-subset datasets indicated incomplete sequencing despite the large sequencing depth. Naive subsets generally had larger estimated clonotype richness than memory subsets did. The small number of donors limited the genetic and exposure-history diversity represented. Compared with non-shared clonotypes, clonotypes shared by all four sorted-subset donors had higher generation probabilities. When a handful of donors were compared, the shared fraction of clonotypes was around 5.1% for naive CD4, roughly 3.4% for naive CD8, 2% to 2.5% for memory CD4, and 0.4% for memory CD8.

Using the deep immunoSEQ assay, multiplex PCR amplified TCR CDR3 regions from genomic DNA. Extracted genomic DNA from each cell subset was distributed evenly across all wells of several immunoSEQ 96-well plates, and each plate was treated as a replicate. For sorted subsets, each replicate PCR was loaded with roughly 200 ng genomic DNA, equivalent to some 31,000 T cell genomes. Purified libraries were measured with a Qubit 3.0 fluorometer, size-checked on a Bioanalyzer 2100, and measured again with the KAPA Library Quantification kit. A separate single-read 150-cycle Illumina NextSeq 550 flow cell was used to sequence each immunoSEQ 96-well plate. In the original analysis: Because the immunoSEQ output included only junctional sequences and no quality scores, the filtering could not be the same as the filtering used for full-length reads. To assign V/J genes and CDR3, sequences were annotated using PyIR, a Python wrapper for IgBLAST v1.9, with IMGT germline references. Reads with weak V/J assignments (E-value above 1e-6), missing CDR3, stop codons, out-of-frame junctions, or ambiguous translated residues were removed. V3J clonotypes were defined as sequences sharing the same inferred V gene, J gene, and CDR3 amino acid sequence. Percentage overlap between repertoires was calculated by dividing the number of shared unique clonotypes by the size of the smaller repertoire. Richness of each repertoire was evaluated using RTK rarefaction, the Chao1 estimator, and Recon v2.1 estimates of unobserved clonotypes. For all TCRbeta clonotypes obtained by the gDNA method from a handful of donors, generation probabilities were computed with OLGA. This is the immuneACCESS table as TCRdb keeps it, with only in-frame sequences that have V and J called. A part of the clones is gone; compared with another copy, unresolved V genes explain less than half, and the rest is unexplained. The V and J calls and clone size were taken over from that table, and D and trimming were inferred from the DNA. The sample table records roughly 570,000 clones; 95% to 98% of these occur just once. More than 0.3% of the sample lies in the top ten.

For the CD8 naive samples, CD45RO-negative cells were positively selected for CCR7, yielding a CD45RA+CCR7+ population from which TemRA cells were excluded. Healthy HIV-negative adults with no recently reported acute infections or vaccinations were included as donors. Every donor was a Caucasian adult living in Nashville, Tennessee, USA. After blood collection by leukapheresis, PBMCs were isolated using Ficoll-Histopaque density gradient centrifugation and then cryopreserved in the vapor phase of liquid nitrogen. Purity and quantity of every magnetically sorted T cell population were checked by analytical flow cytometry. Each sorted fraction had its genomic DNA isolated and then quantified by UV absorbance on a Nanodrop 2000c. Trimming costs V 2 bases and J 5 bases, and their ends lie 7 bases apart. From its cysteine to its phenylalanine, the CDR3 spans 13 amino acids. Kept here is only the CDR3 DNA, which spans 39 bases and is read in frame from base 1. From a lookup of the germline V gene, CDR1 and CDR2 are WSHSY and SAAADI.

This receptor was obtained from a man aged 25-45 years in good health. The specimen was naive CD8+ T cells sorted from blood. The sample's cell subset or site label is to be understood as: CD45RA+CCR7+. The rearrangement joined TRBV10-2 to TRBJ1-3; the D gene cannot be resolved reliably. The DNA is TGCGCCAGCAGTGAGGGCAGCAGAAACACCATATATTTT. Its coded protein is CASSEGSRNTIYF.